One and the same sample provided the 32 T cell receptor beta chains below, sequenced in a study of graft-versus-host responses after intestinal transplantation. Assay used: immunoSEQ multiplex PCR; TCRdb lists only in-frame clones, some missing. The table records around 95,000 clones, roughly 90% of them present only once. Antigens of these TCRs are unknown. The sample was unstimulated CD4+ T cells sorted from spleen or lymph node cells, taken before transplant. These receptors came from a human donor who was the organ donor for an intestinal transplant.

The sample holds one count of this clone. This chain's CDR3 is CASSAQGNQPQHF. As DNA, the CDR3 is TGTGCCAGCAGTGCCCAGGGGAACCAGCCCCAGCATTTT. V usage is TRBV25-1 and J usage is TRBJ1-5; tentative D call: TRBD1 (6 bases). This CDR3 is 13 amino acids long. Trimming pared 4 bases from V and 7 bases from J, leaving 11 bases between. Germline V gene data show CDR1 as MGHDK and CDR2 as SYGVNS. The full variable domain, with the rest looked up from reference TRBV25-1 and TRBJ1-5, is EADIYQTPRYLVIGTGKKITLECSQTMGHDKMYWYQQDPGMELHLIHYSYGVNSTEKGDLSSESTVSRIRTEHFPLTLESARPSHTSQYLCASSAQGNQPQHFGDGTRLSIL.

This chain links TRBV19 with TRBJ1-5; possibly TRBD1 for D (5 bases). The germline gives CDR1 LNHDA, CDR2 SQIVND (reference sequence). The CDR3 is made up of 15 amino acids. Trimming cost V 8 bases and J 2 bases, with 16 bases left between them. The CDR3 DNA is TGTGCCAGTGGTGGCTCAGCGGGGGGCAATCAGCCCCAGCATTTT. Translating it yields CASGGSAGGNQPQHF.

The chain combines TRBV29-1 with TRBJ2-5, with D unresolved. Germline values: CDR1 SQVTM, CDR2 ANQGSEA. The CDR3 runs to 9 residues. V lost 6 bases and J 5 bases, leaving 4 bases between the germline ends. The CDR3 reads CSVGETQYF. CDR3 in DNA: TGCAGCGTGGGGGAGACCCAGTACTTC.

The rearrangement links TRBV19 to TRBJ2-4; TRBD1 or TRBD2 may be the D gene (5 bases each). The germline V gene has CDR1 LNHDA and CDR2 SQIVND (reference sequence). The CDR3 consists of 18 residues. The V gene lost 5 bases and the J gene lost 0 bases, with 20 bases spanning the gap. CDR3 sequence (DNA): TGTGCCAGTAGTCCGCAGGGAGATGGGACGCTAGCCAAAAACATTCAGTACTTC. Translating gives CASSPQGDGTLAKNIQYF.

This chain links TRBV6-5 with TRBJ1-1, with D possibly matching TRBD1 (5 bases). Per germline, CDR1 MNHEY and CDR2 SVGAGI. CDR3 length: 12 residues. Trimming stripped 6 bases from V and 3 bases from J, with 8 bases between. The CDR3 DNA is TGTGCCAGCAGAAGGGGTGACACTGAAGCTTTCTTT. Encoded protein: CASRRGDTEAFF.

The CDR3 nucleotides read TGTGCCAGCAGTGAATCGACAGGCATGAACACTGAAGCTTTCTTT. Amino acids: CASSESTGMNTEAFF. The chain has TRBV2 and TRBJ1-1, with D tentatively TRBD1 (6 bases). CDR1 is SNHLY and CDR2 is FYNNEI in the germline V gene. The CDR3 sequence is 15 residues long. Trimming cost V 2 bases and J 0 bases, with 10 bases left between them.

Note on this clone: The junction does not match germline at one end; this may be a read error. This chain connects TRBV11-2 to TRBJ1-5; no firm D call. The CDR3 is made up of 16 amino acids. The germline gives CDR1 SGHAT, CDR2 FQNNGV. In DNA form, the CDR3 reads TGTGCCTGCAGAACGCACAGCCCCCGAAGCAATCAGCCCCAGCATTTT. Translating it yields CACRTHSPRSNQPQHF. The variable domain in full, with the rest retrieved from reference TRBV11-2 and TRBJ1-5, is EAGVAQSPRYKIIEKRQSVAFWCNPISGHATLYWYQQILGQGPKLLIQFQNNGVVDDSQLPKDRFSAERLKGVDSTLKIQPAKLEDSAVYLCACRTHSPRSNQPQHFGDGTRLSIL.

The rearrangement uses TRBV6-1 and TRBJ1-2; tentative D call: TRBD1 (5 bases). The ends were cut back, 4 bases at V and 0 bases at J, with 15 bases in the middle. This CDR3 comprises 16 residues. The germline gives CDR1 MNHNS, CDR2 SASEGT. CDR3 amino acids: CASSVGQTPANYGYTF. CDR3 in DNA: TGTGCCAGCAGTGTGGGGCAGACCCCTGCTAACTATGGCTACACCTTC.

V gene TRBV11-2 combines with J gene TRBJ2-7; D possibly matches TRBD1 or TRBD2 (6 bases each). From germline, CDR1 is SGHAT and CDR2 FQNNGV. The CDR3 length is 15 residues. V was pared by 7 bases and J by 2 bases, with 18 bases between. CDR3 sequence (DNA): TGTGCCAGCATTACGCGCGGCGGGGACACCTACGAGCAGTACTTC. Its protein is CASITRGGDTYEQYF.

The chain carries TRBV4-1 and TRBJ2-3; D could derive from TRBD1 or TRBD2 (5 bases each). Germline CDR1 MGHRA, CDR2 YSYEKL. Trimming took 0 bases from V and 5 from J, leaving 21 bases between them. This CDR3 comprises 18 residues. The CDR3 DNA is TGCGCCAGCAGCCAAGAGCCGGGACGGCTACAGCGCGGAGATACGCAGTATTTT. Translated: CASSQEPGRLQRGDTQYF.

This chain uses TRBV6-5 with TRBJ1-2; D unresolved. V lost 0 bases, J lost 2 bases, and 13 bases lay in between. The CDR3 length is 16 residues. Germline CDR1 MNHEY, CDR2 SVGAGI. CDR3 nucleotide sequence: TGTGCCAGCAGTTACTCGGAAAAGCTCCCCAACTATGGCTACACCTTC. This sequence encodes CASSYSEKLPNYGYTF.

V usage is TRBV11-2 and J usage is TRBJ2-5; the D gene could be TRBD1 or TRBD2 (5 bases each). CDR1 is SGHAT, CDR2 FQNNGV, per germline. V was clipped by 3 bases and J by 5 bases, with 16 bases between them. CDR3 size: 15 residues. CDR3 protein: CASSLDQGGGETQYF. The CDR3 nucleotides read TGTGCCAGCAGCTTGGATCAGGGTGGCGGGGAGACCCAGTACTTC.

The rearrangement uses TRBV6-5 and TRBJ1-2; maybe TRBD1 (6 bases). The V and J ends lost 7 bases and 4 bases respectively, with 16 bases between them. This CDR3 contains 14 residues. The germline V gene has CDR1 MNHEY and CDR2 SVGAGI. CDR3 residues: CASTRLRTVYGYTF. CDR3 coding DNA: TGTGCCAGCACCAGATTAAGGACAGTCTATGGCTACACCTTC.

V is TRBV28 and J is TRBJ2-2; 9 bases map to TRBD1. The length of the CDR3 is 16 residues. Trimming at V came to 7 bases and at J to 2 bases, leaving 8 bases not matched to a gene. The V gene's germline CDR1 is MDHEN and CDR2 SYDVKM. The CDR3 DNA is TGTGCCAGCATCCTCCGGGGACAGGGTAACACCGGGGAGCTGTTTTTT. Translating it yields CASILRGQGNTGELFF.

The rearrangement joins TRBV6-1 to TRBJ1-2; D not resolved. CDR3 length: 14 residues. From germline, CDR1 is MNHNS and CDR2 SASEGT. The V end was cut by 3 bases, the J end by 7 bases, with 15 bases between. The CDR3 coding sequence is TGTGCCAGCAGTGATGGGTTCTACGACGTTGGCTACACCTTC. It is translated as CASSDGFYDVGYTF.

The DNA for the CDR3 is TGTGCCAGCAAAGTGATGAGCTCCGAGCAGTACTTC. It is translated as CASKVMSSEQYF. The chain links TRBV2 to TRBJ2-7; D is unresolved. V lost 7 bases and J 6 bases, leaving 13 bases between the germline ends. The germline V gene encodes CDR1 SNHLY and CDR2 FYNNEI. This CDR3 is built from 12 residues.

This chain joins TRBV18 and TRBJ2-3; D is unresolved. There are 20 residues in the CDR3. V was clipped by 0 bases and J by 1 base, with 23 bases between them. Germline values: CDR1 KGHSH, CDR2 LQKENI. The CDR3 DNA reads TGTGCCAGCTCACCACCGCGCAGCGATTCTCCGAATTACCGCACAGATACGCAGTATTTT. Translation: CASSPPRSDSPNYRTDTQYF.

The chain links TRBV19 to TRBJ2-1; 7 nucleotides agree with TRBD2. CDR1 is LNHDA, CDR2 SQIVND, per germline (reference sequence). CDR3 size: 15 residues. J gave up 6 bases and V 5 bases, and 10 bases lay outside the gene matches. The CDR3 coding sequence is TGTGCCAGTAGTCCCCGCGGGGGTCAGTCCAATGAGCAGTTCTTC. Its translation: CASSPRGGQSNEQFF.

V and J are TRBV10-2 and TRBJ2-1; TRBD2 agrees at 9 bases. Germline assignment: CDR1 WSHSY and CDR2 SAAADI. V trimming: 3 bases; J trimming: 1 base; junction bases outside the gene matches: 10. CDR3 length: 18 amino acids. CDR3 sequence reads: CASSEPAGGRKSYNEQFF. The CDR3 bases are TGCGCCAGCAGTGAACCTGCGGGGGGGCGTAAATCCTACAATGAGCAGTTCTTC.

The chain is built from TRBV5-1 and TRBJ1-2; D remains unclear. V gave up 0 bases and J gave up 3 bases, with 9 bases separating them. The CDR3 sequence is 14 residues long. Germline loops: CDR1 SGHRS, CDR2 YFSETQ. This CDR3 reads CASSLGVEHYGYTF. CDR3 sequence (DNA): TGCGCCAGCAGCTTGGGGGTCGAGCACTATGGCTACACCTTC.

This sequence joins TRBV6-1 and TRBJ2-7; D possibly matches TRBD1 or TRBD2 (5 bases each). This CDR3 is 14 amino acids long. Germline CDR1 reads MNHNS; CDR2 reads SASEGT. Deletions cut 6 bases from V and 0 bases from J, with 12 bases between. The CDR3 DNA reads TGTGCCAGCAGAAGCTGGGGGAGCTCCTACGAGCAGTACTTC. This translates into CASRSWGSSYEQYF.

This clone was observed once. The CDR3 is CAWSTLGNTIYF. The CDR3 DNA is TGTGCCTGGAGTACGCTGGGAAACACCATATATTTT. This chain connects TRBV30 to TRBJ1-3; D call uncertain. V lost 2 bases, J lost 4 bases, and 6 bases lay in between. Per germline, CDR1 GTSNPN and CDR2 SVGIG (reference sequence). The CDR3 covers 12 residues.

CDR3 protein: CSGKRSGGRGETQYF. CDR3 nucleotides: TGCAGCGGGAAAAGATCAGGGGGAAGAGGAGAGACCCAGTACTTC. The chain carries TRBV29-1 and TRBJ2-5; 7 bases are shared with TRBD1. Germline V gene lookup returns CDR1 SQVTM and CDR2 ANQGSEA. The J segment lost 4 bases and the V segment lost 7 bases, leaving 15 bases of the junction unmatched. The CDR3 spans 15 residues.

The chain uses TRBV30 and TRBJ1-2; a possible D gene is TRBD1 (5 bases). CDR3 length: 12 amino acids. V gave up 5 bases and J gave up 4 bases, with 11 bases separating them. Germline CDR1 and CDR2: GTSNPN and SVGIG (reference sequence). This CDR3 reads CAWGGDPYGYTF. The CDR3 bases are TGTGCCTGGGGGGGGGACCCCTATGGCTACACCTTC. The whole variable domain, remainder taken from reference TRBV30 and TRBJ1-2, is SQTIHQWPATLVQPVGSPLSLECTVEGTSNPNLYWYRQAAGRGLQLLFYSVGIGQISSEVPQNLSASRPQDRQFILSSKKLLLSDSGFYLCAWGGDPYGYTFGSGTRLTVV.

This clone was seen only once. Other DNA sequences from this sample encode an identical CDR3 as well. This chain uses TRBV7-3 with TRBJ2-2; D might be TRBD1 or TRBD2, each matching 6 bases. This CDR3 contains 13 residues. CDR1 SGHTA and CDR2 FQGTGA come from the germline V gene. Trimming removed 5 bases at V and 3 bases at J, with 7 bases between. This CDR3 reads CASSRGDTGELFF. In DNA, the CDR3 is TGTGCCAGCAGCAGGGGGGACACCGGGGAGCTGTTTTTT.

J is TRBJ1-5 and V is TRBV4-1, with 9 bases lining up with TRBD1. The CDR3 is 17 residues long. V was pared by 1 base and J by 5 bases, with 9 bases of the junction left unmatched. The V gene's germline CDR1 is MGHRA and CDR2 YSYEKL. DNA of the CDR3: TGCGCCAGCAGCCAAGTCGGGTACAGGGGGCAGGATCAGCCCCAGCATTTT. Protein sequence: CASSQVGYRGQDQPQHF.

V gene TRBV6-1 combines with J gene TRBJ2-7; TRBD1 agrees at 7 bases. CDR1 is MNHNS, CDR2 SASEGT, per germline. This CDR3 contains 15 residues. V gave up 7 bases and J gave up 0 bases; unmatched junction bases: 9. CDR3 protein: CASTLKAGGSYEQYF. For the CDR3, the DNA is TGTGCCAGCACCTTAAAGGCAGGGGGCTCCTACGAGCAGTACTTC.

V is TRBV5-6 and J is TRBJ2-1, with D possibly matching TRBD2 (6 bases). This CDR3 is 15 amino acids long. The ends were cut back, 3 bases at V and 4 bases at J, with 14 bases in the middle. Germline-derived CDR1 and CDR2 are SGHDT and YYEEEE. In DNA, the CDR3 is TGTGCCAGCAGCTATCGGGACTCGGCATACAATGAGCAGTTCTTC. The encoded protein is CASSYRDSAYNEQFF. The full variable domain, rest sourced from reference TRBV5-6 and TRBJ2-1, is DAGVTQSPTHLIKTRGQQVTLRCSPKSGHDTVSWYQQALGQGPQFIFQYYEEEERQRGNFPDRFSGHQFPNYSSELNVNALLLGDSALYLCASSYRDSAYNEQFFGPGTRLTVL.

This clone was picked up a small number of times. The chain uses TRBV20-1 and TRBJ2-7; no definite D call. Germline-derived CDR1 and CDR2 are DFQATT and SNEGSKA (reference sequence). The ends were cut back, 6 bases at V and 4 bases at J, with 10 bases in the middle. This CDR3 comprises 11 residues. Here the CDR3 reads CSAPDGYEQYF. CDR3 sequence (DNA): TGCAGTGCCCCGGACGGTTACGAGCAGTACTTC.

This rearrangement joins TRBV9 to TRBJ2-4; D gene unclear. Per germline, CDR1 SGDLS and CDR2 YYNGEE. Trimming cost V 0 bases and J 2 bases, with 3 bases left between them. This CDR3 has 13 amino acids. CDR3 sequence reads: CASSVDPKNIQYF. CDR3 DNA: TGTGCCAGCAGCGTAGACCCCAAAAACATTCAGTACTTC.

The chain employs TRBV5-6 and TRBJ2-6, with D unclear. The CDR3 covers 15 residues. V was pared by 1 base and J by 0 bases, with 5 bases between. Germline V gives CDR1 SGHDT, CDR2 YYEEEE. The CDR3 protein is CASSLYLSGANVLTF. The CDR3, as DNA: TGTGCCAGCAGCTTGTACCTCTCTGGGGCCAACGTCCTGACTTTC.

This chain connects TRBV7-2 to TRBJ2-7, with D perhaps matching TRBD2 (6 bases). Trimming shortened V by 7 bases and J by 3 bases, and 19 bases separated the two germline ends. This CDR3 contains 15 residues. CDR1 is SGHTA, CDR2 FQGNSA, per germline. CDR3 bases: TGTGCCAGCACCATACTAGCTGTACCCCACTACGAGCAGTACTTC. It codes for CASTILAVPHYEQYF. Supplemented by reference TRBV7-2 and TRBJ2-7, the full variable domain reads GAGVSQSPSNKVTEKGKDVELRCDPISGHTALYWYRQSLGQGLEFLIYFQGNSAPDKSGLPSDRFSAERTGGSVSTLTIQRTQQEDSAVYLCASTILAVPHYEQYFGPGTRLTVT.